These 18 T cell receptor beta chains came from one sample sequenced in a study of naive and memory T cell subsets. Two oligonucleotides, mixed equimolar, formed the beta constant-region primer covering TRBC1 and TRBC2. TCRdb reprocessed the UMI-ligation and nested PCR reads via MiXCR and lists one record per CDR3 protein. In the table there are roughly 27,000 distinct CDR3 sequences, about 10% of which are singletons. Source material: effector memory CD4+ T cells from blood. As to subset: effector memory, CD45RA- CD27-. The source is a human donor in good health.

This chain joins TRBV7-9 and TRBJ1-1; D gene unclear. From germline, CDR1 is SEHNR and CDR2 FQNEAQ (reference sequence). The CDR3 spans 11 residues. V shed 11 bases and J shed 7 bases, with 14 bases lying between them. CDR3 protein: CAGGTRDEAFF. CDR3 in DNA: TGTGCCGGCGGCACTAGGGATGAAGCTTTCTTT.

This clonotype was picked up many times. The chain uses TRBV18 and TRBJ2-7; no definite D call. The CDR3 length is 12 residues. Germline loops: CDR1 KGHSH, CDR2 LQKENI. Trimming shortened V by 6 bases and J by 6 bases, and 12 bases separated the two germline ends. The DNA of the CDR3 is TGTGCCAGCTCCCCGATGGCTATCGAGCAGTACTTC. This sequence encodes CASSPMAIEQYF.

Only a few counts were recorded for this clonotype. The chain recombines TRBV20-1 with TRBJ2-3; D gene uncertain. Germline CDR1 DFQATT, CDR2 SNEGSKA (reference sequence). The V end lost 6 bases, the J end lost 0 bases, and 7 bases lay between the germline ends. The CDR3 is 12 residues long. CDR3 protein: CSARRSTDTQYF. The DNA for the CDR3 is TGCAGTGCCCGACGTAGCACAGATACGCAGTATTTT.

This clonotype showed up just a few times. The J gene is TRBJ2-7, the V gene TRBV19; D unresolved. The CDR3 runs 9 residues. V was trimmed by 11 bases and J by 4 bases, leaving 6 bases between them. Per germline, CDR1 LNHDA and CDR2 SQIVND (reference sequence). For the CDR3, the DNA is TGTGCCTCCCAGTACGAGCAGTACTTC. Protein sequence: CASQYEQYF.

This clonotype was detected ten times or more. V gene TRBV6-4 combines with J gene TRBJ2-3; 8 positions agree with TRBD1. Trimming at V came to 2 bases and at J to 4 bases, leaving 14 bases not matched to a gene. This CDR3 spans 18 amino acids. Germline loops: CDR1 MRHNA, CDR2 SNTAGT. CDR3 sequence: CASSDTNRGAFSSDTQYF. Written as DNA, the CDR3 is TGTGCCAGCAGTGACACTAACAGGGGGGCGTTCTCTTCAGATACGCAGTATTTT.

The V call is TRBV5-1, the J call TRBJ2-5; 15 positions match TRBD2. Unmatched junction bases numbered 4, after V lost 4 bases and J lost 0 bases. This CDR3 spans 17 amino acids. CDR1 SGHRS and CDR2 YFSETQ come from the germline V gene. The CDR3 region has the DNA TGCGCCAGCAGCCCGGGACTAGCGGGGGGTTACCAAGAGACCCAGTACTTC. It yields the protein CASSPGLAGGYQETQYF.

The chain carries TRBV7-8 and TRBJ2-2, with TRBD2 matching over 8 bases. This CDR3 has 17 residues. V shed 1 base, J shed 1 base, and the junction held 5 bases outside the gene matches. CDR1 is SGHVS and CDR2 is FQNEAQ in the germline V gene. For the CDR3, the DNA is TGTGCCAGCAGCTTAGGGTTCCTAGCGGGGAACACCGGGGAGCTGTTTTTT. This gives the protein CASSLGFLAGNTGELFF. Using reference TRBV7-8 and TRBJ2-2 for the parts outside the CDR3, the full variable domain is GAGVSQSPRYKVAKRGQDVALRCDPISGHVSLFWYQQALGQGPEFLTYFQNEAQLDKSGLPSDRFFAERPEGSVSTLKIQRTQQEDSAVYLCASSLGFLAGNTGELFFGEGSRLTVL.

This clonotype has just a few counts. V usage is TRBV18 and J usage is TRBJ1-1; perhaps TRBD1 as D (6 bases). Trimming shortened V by 5 bases and J by 0 bases, and 13 bases separated the two germline ends. This CDR3 has 15 residues. Germline lookup yields CDR1 KGHSH and CDR2 LQKENI. The CDR3 nucleotides are TGTGCCAGCTCAGACGTTCAGGGGATGAACACTGAAGCTTTCTTT. This translates into CASSDVQGMNTEAFF.

The chain links TRBV5-4 to TRBJ1-1, with D tentatively TRBD1 (5 bases). Germline V gene lookup returns CDR1 SGHNT and CDR2 YYREEE (reference sequence). Trimming removed 7 bases at V and 0 bases at J, with 16 bases between. This CDR3 region has 15 residues. The CDR3 here is CASFPRGGVNTEAFF. CDR3 nucleotide sequence: TGTGCCAGCTTCCCACGGGGAGGGGTGAACACTGAAGCTTTCTTT.

V usage is TRBV3-1 and J usage is TRBJ2-3; D call uncertain. CDR1 is LGHDT and CDR2 is YNNKEL in the germline V gene (reference sequence). The V end was cut by 2 bases, the J end by 2 bases, with 8 bases between. The CDR3 consists of 14 residues. The CDR3 loop is CASSQRQSTDTQYF. DNA for the CDR3: TGTGCCAGCAGCCAACGCCAGTCCACAGATACGCAGTATTTT.

This clonotype occurred many times. This rearrangement joins TRBV20-1 to TRBJ2-5; D is possibly TRBD2 (5 bases). The CDR3 is 15 amino acids. Per germline, CDR1 DFQATT and CDR2 SNEGSKA (reference sequence). The V end was cut by 4 bases, the J end by 2 bases, with 17 bases between. Here the CDR3 reads CSAMGELEDQETQYF. CDR3 DNA: TGCAGTGCTATGGGAGAGCTAGAAGATCAAGAGACCCAGTACTTC.

This clonotype ranks as medium-sized (0.01 to 0.1%). V usage is TRBV6-6 and J usage is TRBJ2-2; 7 bases are a match to TRBD2. CDR1 is MNHNY, CDR2 SVGAGI, per germline (reference sequence). The CDR3 extends over 15 amino acids. V shed 4 bases and J 2 bases; nucleotides not matched to a gene: 4. The CDR3 loop is CASSWASGNTGELFF. The CDR3 DNA follows: TGTGCCAGCAGTTGGGCTAGCGGAAACACCGGGGAGCTGTTTTTT.

Only a few counts were recorded for this clonotype. The gene calls are TRBV6-2 or TRBV6-3 and TRBJ1-1; D may be TRBD1 (5 bases). V gave up 6 bases and J gave up 0 bases, with 11 bases separating them. This CDR3 spans 14 amino acids. The germline CDR1 and CDR2 sequences are MNHEY and SVGEGT. The CDR3 DNA reads TGTGCCAGCAGGCAGGAGGGACTGAACACTGAAGCTTTCTTT. Encoded protein: CASRQEGLNTEAFF.

The V call is TRBV20-1, the J call TRBJ1-5; TRBD1 matches at 10 bases. This CDR3 contains 17 residues. The J segment lost 4 bases and the V segment lost 2 bases, leaving 11 bases of the junction unmatched. The germline CDR1 and CDR2 sequences are DFQATT and SNEGSKA (reference sequence). CDR3 coding DNA: TGCAGTGCTAGAACAATGGACAGGGGGGCTACGAATCAGCCCCAGCATTTT. This codes for CSARTMDRGATNQPQHF.

This clonotype was seen repeatedly, ten times or more. The V and J genes are TRBV7-9 and TRBJ2-7, with D possibly being TRBD1 or TRBD2 (5 bases each). V lost 2 bases to trimming and J lost 7 bases, with 18 bases between them. This CDR3 is built from 15 residues. Germline CDR1 and CDR2: SEHNR and FQNEAQ (reference sequence). CDR3 amino acids: CASSLTGPHLLEQYF. Here the CDR3 DNA reads TGTGCCAGCAGCTTAACGGGGCCTCACCTCCTTGAGCAGTACTTC. Based on the CDR3 plus reference TRBV7-9 and TRBJ2-7, the full variable domain is DTGVSQNPRHKITKRGQNVTFRCDPISEHNRLYWYRQTLGQGPEFLTYFQNEAQLEKSRLLSDRFSAERPKGSFSTLEIQRTEQGDSAMYLCASSLTGPHLLEQYFGPGTRLTVT.

The chain couples TRBV12-3 or TRBV12-4 to TRBJ1-2, with D perhaps matching TRBD1 (5 bases). The germline V and J ends were trimmed by 3 bases and 0 bases, with 8 bases remaining between them. The CDR3 runs 14 residues. For the CDR3, the DNA is TGTGCCAGCAGTTTCAGGGTGACTAACTATGGCTACACCTTC. Its protein product is CASSFRVTNYGYTF.

The table lists this clonotype with many counts. CDR3 residues: CASSAGRGASYEQYF. Here the CDR3 DNA reads TGTGCCAGCAGCGCCGGGAGGGGGGCCTCCTACGAGCAGTACTTC. The chain is built from TRBV11-3 and TRBJ2-7; 8 bases agree with TRBD2. V shed 5 bases and J 0 bases; nucleotides not matched to a gene: 6. Per germline, CDR1 SGHNT and CDR2 YENEEA. CDR3 length equals 15 residues. The whole variable domain, filled in from reference TRBV11-3 and TRBJ2-7, reads EAGVVQSPRYKIIEKKQPVAFWCNPISGHNTLYWYLQNLGQGPELLIRYENEEAVDDSQLPKDRFSAERLKGVDSTLKIQPAELGDSAVYLCASSAGRGASYEQYFGPGTRLTVT.

There are a few counts of this clonotype. The chain employs TRBV7-6 and TRBJ2-1; 9 positions agree with TRBD1. V gave up 2 bases and J gave up 8 bases; unmatched junction bases: 4. The CDR3 has 14 amino acids. Germline CDR1 and CDR2: SGHVS and FNYEAQ. The CDR3: CASSLKQGAHEQFF. Written as DNA, the CDR3 is TGTGCCAGCAGCTTAAAACAGGGGGCTCATGAGCAGTTCTTC.